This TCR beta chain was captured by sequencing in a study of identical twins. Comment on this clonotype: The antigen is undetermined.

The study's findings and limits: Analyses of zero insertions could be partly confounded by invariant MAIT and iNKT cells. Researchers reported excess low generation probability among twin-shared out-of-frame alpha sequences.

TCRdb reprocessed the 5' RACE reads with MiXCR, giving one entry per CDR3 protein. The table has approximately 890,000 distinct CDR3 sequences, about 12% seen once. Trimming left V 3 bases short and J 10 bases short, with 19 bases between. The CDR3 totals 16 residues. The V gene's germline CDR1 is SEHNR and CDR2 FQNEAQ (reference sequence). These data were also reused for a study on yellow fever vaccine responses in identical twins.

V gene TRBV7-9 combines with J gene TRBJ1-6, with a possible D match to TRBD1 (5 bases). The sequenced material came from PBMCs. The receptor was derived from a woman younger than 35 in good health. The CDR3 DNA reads TGTGCCAGCAGCTTCCCGCCGGTGGGGGTTGCGTCACCCCTCCACTTT. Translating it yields CASSFPPVGVASPLHF.